The source of this T cell receptor (beta chain) is a study of blood T cell repertoires in COVID-19. V shed 0 bases and J shed 7 bases, with 13 bases lying between them. The CDR3 sequence is 14 residues long. Germline V CDR1 and CDR2: SGHTA, FQGTGA. In the source study's methods: Amplifying reference gene primers gave estimates of nucleated cell counts. Sequencing used immunoSEQ multiplex PCR; TCRdb keeps in-frame clones, though not all of them. The V and J calls and clone size come from that table; D and trimming were worked out from the DNA. Of over 250,000 clones in the sample, roughly nine tenths were seen once. The Seattle patients joined while their infection was active and were tracked longitudinally afterward.

The V call is TRBV7-3, the J call TRBJ2-7, with D possibly being TRBD2 (5 bases). The sequence was collected from a woman aged 25 to 39 with COVID-19, enrolled during active disease. Sequenced material: peripheral blood. CDR3 sequence: CASSLTHGLGEQYF. CDR3 in DNA: TGTGCCAGCAGCTTAACCCACGGACTCGGGGAGCAGTACTTC.